This paragraph reports one T cell receptor (beta chain). Antigen specificity is unknown. PCR primers comprised 60 Vbeta and 13 Jbeta primers. Sequencing was performed with immunoSEQ multiplex PCR; in TCRdb, only in-frame clones are kept and a portion is missing. Of 130,000 or so clones listed, just under 75% were seen once; the top ten hold 6.5% to 8%. The record originates from a study of cytomegalovirus exposure and HLA in healthy donors. Study observations and caveats: The investigators catalogued about 170 TCR beta chains as cytomegalovirus-associated. In a later analysis, parvovirus B19, influenza, CMV and Epstein-Barr virus appeared linked to several top co-occurrence clusters. High sensitivity and specificity were reportedly achieved when the classifier diagnosed cytomegalovirus status.

Per germline, CDR1 LNHNV and CDR2 YYDKDF (reference sequence). There are 14 residues in the CDR3. V trimming: 5 bases; J trimming: 2 bases; junction bases outside the gene matches: 6. The genes are TRBV15 and TRBJ2-7; TRBD1 agrees at 7 bases. The sample was PBMCs. The sequence came from a man in his forties or fifties in good health and CMV-seropositive. CDR3: CATSWGQNTYEQYF. The CDR3 nucleotides are TGTGCCACCAGCTGGGGACAGAACACCTACGAGCAGTACTTC.